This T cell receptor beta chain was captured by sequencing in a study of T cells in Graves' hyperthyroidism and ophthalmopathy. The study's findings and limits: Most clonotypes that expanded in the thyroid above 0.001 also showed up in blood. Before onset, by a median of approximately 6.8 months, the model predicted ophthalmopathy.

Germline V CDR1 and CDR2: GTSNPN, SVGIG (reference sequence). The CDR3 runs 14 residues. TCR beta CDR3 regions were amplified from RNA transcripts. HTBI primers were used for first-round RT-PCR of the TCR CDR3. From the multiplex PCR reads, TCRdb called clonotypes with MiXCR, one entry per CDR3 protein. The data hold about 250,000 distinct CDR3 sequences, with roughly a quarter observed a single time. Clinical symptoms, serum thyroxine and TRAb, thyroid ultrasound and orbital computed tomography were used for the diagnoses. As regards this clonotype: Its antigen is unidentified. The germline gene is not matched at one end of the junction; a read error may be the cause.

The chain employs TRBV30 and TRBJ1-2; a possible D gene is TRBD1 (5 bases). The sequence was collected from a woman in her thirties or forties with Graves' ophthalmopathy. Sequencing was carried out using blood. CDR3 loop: CAWRVTGTYYVYTF. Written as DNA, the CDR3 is TGTGCCTGGAGAGTGACCGGGACCTACTATGTCTACACCTTC. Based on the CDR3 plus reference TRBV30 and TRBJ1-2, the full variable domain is SQTIHQWPATLVQPVGSPLSLECTVEGTSNPNLYWYRQAAGRGLQLLFYSVGIGQISSEVPQNLSASRPQDRQFILSSKKLLLSDSGFYLCAWRVTGTYYVYTFGSGTRLTVV.